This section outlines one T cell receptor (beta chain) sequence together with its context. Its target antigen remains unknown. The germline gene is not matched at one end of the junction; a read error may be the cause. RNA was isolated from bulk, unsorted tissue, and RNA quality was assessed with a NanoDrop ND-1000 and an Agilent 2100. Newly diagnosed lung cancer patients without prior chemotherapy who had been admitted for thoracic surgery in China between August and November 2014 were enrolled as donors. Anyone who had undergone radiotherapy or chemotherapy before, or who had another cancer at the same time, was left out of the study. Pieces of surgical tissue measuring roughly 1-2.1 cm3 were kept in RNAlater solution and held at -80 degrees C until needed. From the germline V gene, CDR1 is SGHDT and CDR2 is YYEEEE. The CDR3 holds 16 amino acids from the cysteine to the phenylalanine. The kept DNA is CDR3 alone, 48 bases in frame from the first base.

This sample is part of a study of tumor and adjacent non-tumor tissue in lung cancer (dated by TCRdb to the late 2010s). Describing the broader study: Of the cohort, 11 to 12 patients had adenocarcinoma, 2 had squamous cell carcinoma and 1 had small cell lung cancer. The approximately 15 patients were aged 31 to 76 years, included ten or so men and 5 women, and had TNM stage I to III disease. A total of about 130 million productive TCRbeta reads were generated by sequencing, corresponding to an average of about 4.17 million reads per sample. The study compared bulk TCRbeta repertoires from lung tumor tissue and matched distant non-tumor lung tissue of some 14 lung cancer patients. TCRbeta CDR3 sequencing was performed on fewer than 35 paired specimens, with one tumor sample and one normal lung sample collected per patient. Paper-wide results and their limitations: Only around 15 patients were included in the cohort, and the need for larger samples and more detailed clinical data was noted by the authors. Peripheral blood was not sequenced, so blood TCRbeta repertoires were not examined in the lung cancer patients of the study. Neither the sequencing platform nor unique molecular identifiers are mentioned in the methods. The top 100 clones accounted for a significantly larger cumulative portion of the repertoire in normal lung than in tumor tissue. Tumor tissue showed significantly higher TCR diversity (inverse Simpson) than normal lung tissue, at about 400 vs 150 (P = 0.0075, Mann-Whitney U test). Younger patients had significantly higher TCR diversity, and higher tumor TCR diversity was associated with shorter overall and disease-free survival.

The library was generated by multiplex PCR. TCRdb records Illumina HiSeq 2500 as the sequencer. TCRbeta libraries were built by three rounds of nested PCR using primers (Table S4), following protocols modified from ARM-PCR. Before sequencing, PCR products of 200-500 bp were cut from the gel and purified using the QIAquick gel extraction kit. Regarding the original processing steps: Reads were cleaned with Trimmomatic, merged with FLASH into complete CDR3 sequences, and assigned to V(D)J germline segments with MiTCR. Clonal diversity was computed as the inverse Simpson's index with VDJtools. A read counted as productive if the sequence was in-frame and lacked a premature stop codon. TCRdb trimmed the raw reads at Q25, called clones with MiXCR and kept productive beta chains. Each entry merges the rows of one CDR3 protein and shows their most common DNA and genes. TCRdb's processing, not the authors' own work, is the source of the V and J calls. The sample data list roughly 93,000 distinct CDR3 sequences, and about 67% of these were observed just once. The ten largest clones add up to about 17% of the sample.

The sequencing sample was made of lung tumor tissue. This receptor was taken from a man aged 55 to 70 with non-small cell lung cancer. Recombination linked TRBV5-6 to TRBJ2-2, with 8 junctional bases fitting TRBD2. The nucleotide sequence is TGTACCAGCAGCGTGTATAGCGGGAACTTCGCCGGGGAGCTGTTTTTT. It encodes CTSSVYSGNFAGELFF.